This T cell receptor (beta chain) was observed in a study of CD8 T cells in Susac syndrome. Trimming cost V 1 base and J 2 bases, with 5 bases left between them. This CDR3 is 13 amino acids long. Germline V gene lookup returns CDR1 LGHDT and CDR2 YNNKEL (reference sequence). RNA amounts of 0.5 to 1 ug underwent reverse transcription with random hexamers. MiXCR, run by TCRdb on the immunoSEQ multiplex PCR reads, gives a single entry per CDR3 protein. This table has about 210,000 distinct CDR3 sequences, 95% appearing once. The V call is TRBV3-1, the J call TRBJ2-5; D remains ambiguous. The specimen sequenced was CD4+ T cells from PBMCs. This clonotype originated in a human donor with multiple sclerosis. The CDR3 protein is CASSQALQETQYF. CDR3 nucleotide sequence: TGTGCCAGCAGCCAAGCCCTACAAGAGACCCAGTACTTC.